Below, 9 T cell receptor beta chains from the same sample are listed, as sequenced in a study of blood T cell repertoires in COVID-19. Profiled with immunoSEQ multiplex PCR; TCRdb holds only in-frame clones, not every one. The sample includes 220,000 or so clones, 80% to 90% of them seen just once. The sample comprised PBMCs or T cells enriched from blood (not recorded which). These receptors originate from a young woman in a cohort exposed to, infected with or recovered from COVID-19 (not recorded which).

This sequence joins TRBV5-3 and TRBJ1-6; D is possibly TRBD1 (5 bases). TRBV5-3 is placed among ORFs of uncertain function. The germline V and J ends were trimmed by 5 bases and 4 bases, with 10 bases remaining between them. This CDR3 contains 14 residues. CDR3 sequence: CARRSSGYNSPLHF. In DNA, the CDR3 is TGTGCCAGAAGGTCGTCAGGGTATAATTCACCCCTCCACTTT.

The CDR3 coding sequence is TGCGCCAGCAGCGATGGGGCGGGACTAGTTGATGAGCAGTTCTTC. Its protein product is CASSDGAGLVDEQFF. The chain employs TRBV4-1 and TRBJ2-1; 8 nucleotides align to TRBD2. The CDR3 extends over 15 amino acids. V was clipped by 5 bases and J by 8 bases; unmatched bases: 11. Germline V gene sequence: CDR1 MGHRA, CDR2 YSYEKL.

The gene calls are TRBV5-1 and TRBJ2-3, with 10 bases fitting TRBD2. Looked up from germline, CDR1 is SGHRS and CDR2 is YFSETQ. This CDR3 region has 17 residues. Trimming at V came to 4 bases and at J to 1 base, leaving 9 bases not matched to a gene. The CDR3 nucleotides are TGCGCCAGCAGCCGGACTAGCGGACGTCCAGGCACAGATACGCAGTATTTT. It codes for CASSRTSGRPGTDTQYF.

V and J are TRBV28 and TRBJ1-4; D might be TRBD1 (6 bases). This CDR3 region has 14 residues. V was trimmed by 6 bases and J by 7 bases, leaving 15 bases between them. Germline CDR1 and CDR2: MDHEN and SYDVKM. CDR3 residues: CASSPLGAGEKLFF. CDR3 nucleotides: TGTGCCAGCAGCCCTTTGGGGGCAGGTGAAAAACTGTTTTTT.

The chain joins TRBV7-3 to TRBJ2-1, with TRBD2 matching 11 bases. CDR3 size: 15 residues. V shed 5 bases and J 4 bases; nucleotides not matched to a gene: 4. Germline values: CDR1 SGHTA, CDR2 FQGTGA. CDR3 bases: TGTGCCAGCAGCGCGGGACTAGCGGTTTACAATGAGCAGTTCTTC. It yields the protein CASSAGLAVYNEQFF.

The genes are TRBV18 and TRBJ2-3, with 10 nucleotides matching TRBD1. CDR3 length equals 16 residues. Trimming took 3 bases from V and 2 from J; bases not matched to a gene: 5. In germline, CDR1 is KGHSH, CDR2 LQKENI. CDR3: CASSPPGQGNTDTQYF. As DNA, the CDR3 is TGTGCCAGCTCACCGCCGGGACAGGGGAACACAGATACGCAGTATTTT.

CDR3 sequence reads: CASLRWQGANYGYTF. As DNA, the CDR3 is TGTGCCAGCCTACGTTGGCAGGGGGCTAACTATGGCTACACCTTC. The rearrangement joins TRBV6-5 to TRBJ1-2, with 7 bases identical to TRBD1. V dropped 8 bases and J dropped 0; count of bases not matched to a gene: 9. Germline CDR1 reads MNHEY; CDR2 reads SVGAGI. The CDR3 length is 15 residues.

The CDR3 sequence is CASSDLAEETQYF. The CDR3 DNA reads as TGTGCCAGCAGTGATCTGGCGGAAGAGACCCAGTACTTC. The chain carries TRBV6-1 and TRBJ2-5; D is unresolved. The CDR3 runs to 13 residues. The germline gives CDR1 MNHNS, CDR2 SASEGT. Trimming removed 3 bases at V and 3 bases at J, with 8 bases between.

The genes are TRBV29-1 and TRBJ1-3; TRBD1 agrees at 9 bases. CDR1 and CDR2 from the germline V gene are SQVTM and ANQGSEA. This CDR3 comprises 16 residues. V was clipped by 5 bases and J by 2 bases; unmatched bases: 10. CDR3 sequence: CSVSQGAQRPGNTIYF. As DNA, the CDR3 is TGCAGCGTTTCACAGGGGGCGCAACGTCCTGGAAACACCATATATTTT.